These 2 T cell receptor beta chains were sequenced from one sample in a study of regulatory T cells in long-lasting Graves disease. Time point reported: newly diagnosed GD, antithyroid drugs for less than 3 months. Preparation of the TCR library used RNA extracted from PBMCs. The authors built TCR beta libraries using iRepertoire HTBI primers and Arm-PCR of CDR3 regions. In TCRdb, the multiplex PCR reads were re-called with MiXCR into one record per CDR3 protein. The sample carries roughly 500,000 distinct CDR3 sequences, approximately 12% recorded once. The sample was also linked to a second study, of T cells in Graves' hyperthyroidism and ophthalmopathy.

This material consisted of peripheral blood mononuclear cells (PBMCs), taken at new diagnosis, from a patient treated with antithyroid drugs. The receptors derive from a man aged 25-40 years with Graves disease.

This clonotype was recorded many times. The J gene is TRBJ2-1, the V gene TRBV6-1, with TRBD2 matching over 9 bases. V lost 8 bases to trimming and J lost 9 bases; unmatched junction nucleotides: 8. Germline loops: CDR1 MNHNS, CDR2 SASEGT. The CDR3 consists of 13 residues. CDR3: CASVGSGSGEQFF. CDR3 in DNA: TGTGCCAGCGTCGGTAGCGGGAGTGGTGAGCAGTTCTTC.

The table lists this clonotype with many counts. The gene calls are TRBV2 and TRBJ2-3; D remains ambiguous. Trimming pared 3 bases from V and 7 bases from J, leaving 17 bases between. CDR3 length: 15 residues. The V gene's germline CDR1 is SNHLY and CDR2 FYNNEI. The CDR3 DNA reads TGTGCCAGCAGTGACCCCCAAAAAAACTCTTATACGCAGTATTTT. It codes for CASSDPQKNSYTQYF. The complete variable domain, with remaining parts taken from reference TRBV2 and TRBJ2-3, reads EPEVTQTPSHQVTQMGQEVILRCVPISNHLYFYWYRQILGQKVEFLVSFYNNEISEKSEIFDDQFSVERPDGSNFTLKIRSTKLEDSAMYFCASSDPQKNSYTQYFGPGTRLTVL.